This T cell receptor (beta chain) was sequenced in a study of control samples from healthy donors and cancer patients (dated by TCRdb to 2020 to 2022). The germline V gene supplies CDR1 SGHVS and CDR2 FQNEAQ. The germline V and J ends show losses of 5 bases and 7 bases respectively, and no gene match explains 12 bases of the junction. Inclusive of the bounding cysteine and phenylalanine, the CDR3 is 16 residues long. CDR3 DNA is the only sequence kept; it has 48 bases, read in frame from the first base. Libraries were prepared through the immunoSEQ multiplex PCR assay. TCRdb took this table from immuneACCESS and kept in-frame rearrangements with V and J called. Such tables lack part of the clones; where checked against another copy, unresolved V genes explain under half of the gap, and the rest is unexplained. This sample holds roughly 120,000 clones; about 95% were observed only once. The ten largest clones capture around 3.6% of the sample.

Comments on this clone: The clone's antigen remains unknown. There are no base qualities to consult, and no much larger clone falls within one base.

The clonotype originates from a man aged 25-40 years in good health. The sequence joins TRBV7-8 to TRBJ2-3; 10 bases in the junction line up with TRBD1. Material: blood. The bases are TGTGCCAGCAGCACAAGACCGGGACAGGGGAGGAATACGCAGTATTTT. Translated, this is CASSTRPGQGRNTQYF.